This is a list of T cell receptor beta chains from one sample in a study of blood T cell repertoires in COVID-19. Produced via immunoSEQ multiplex PCR; TCRdb's table is partial and in-frame only. The sample records 300,000 to 350,000 clones, about 88% being singletons. Sequencing was performed on PBMCs or T cells enriched from blood (not recorded which). These TCRs come from a woman in her 30s who had recovered from COVID-19. Both conserved end residues are part of each CDR3. A D gene is named only where the DNA matches it firmly. A row's size may be missing; if present it is once, few, many or a size class.

D gene	V gene	CDR3 length	J gene	clone size	CDR3 DNA	CDR3 protein
-	TRBV28	14	TRBJ1-5	-	TGTGCCAGCAGACCCGGGACACTCAATCAGCCCCAGCATTTT	CASRPGTLNQPQHF
TRBD1	TRBV2	14	TRBJ1-4	-	TGTGCCAGCAGGAAGGGACAGGGAAATGAAAAACTGTTTTTT	CASRKGQGNEKLFF
-	TRBV21-1	16	TRBJ2-1	-	TGTGCCAGCAGCAAAGCCGGGACTAGCGGTAAAAATGAGCAGTTCTTC	CASSKAGTSGKNEQFF
TRBD1	TRBV5-5	18	TRBJ2-6	-	TGTGCCAGCAGCTCCGCGGGACAGGGAACATCTGGGGCCAACGTCCTGACTTTC	CASSSAGQGTSGANVLTF
-	TRBV28	15	TRBJ1-4	few	TGTGCCAGCAGTCCCCGGACTACAACTAATGAAAAACTGTTTTTT	CASSPRTTTNEKLFF
-	TRBV7-2	12	TRBJ2-7	-	TGTGCCAGCAGCTTAGTCCGTTACGAGCAGTACTTC	CASSLVRYEQYF
TRBD1	TRBV10-3	14	TRBJ2-7	-	TGTGCCATCAGTGTCGGACAGGGGGCGGGTGAGCAGTACTTC	CAISVGQGAGEQYF
-	TRBV28	13	TRBJ2-2	-	TGTGCCAGCAGTTCTAGGAACACCGGGGAGCTGTTTTTT	CASSSRNTGELFF
-	TRBV30	11	TRBJ1-2	-	TGTGCCTGGAGGTCCCTCTATGGCTACACCTTC	CAWRSLYGYTF
TRBD2	TRBV5-1	15	TRBJ2-1	-	TGCGCCAGCACATCAGCGGGGGCGTCCTACAATGAGCAGTTCTTC	CASTSAGASYNEQFF
-	TRBV15	16	TRBJ1-1	few	TGTGCCACCAGCAGAGATTTTAGGGGATGGAACACTGAAGCTTTCTTT	CATSRDFRGWNTEAFF
-	TRBV18	14	TRBJ2-4	-	TGTGCCAGCTCACCCCAGGACAGTCCCGGGTACCAGTACTTC	CASSPQDSPGYQYF
-	TRBV4-3	15	TRBJ1-5	-	TGCGCCAGCAGTCAAACGGACAGCCGAAATCAGCCCCAGCATTTT	CASSQTDSRNQPQHF
TRBD1	TRBV25-1	14	TRBJ2-7	-	TGTGCCAGCAGCAGACAGGGGGCTTCCTACGAGCAGTACTTC	CASSRQGASYEQYF
TRBD1	TRBV27	14	TRBJ2-5	-	TGTGCCAGCAGTCCTCGGACAGGCCAAGAGACCCAGTACTTC	CASSPRTGQETQYF
TRBD2	TRBV14	16	TRBJ2-7	few	TGTGCCAGCAGCCAAGCGGGACTAGCGGGACCCTACGAGCAGTACTTC	CASSQAGLAGPYEQYF
TRBD1	TRBV15	15	TRBJ2-7	-	TGTGCCACCAGCAGAGGGACAGGGAACGGGGGCGAGCAGTACTTC	CATSRGTGNGGEQYF
TRBD2	TRBV3-1/TRBV3-2	18	TRBJ2-5	-	TGTGCCAGCAGCCCCACCCGGAATAGCGGGGAACCTTTAGAGACCCAGTACTTC	CASSPTRNSGEPLETQYF
-	TRBV6-5	13	TRBJ1-1	few	TGTGCCAGCAGTTTCCACAGTAACGCTGAAGCTTTCTTT	CASSFHSNAEAFF
TRBD1	TRBV9	13	TRBJ2-2	once	TGTGCCAGCAGAGAGGACAGGACCGGGGAGCTGTTTTTT	CASREDRTGELFF